The 4 T cell receptor beta chains listed next were all sequenced from one sample in a study of blood T cell repertoires in COVID-19. Profiling relied on immunoSEQ multiplex PCR, and the TCRdb table lists in-frame clones only, not all of them. The data show 360,000 or so clones, around 90% seen once. The sequencing input was peripheral blood. The receptors derive from a man younger than 35 with active or convalescent COVID-19.

This chain joins TRBV11-2 and TRBJ2-5; weak D call: TRBD1 (5 bases). The V and J ends lost 7 bases and 4 bases respectively, with 13 bases between them. Looked up from germline, CDR1 is SGHAT and CDR2 is FQNNGV. The CDR3 length is 13 residues. The CDR3 region has the DNA TGTGCCAGCAACCTAGATGGGGCAGAGACCCAGTACTTC. It translates to CASNLDGAETQYF.

The chain uses TRBV27 and TRBJ1-3; weak D call: TRBD1 (5 bases). V gave up 0 bases and J gave up 7 bases, with 16 bases separating them. This CDR3 is built from 16 residues. Germline CDR1 MNHEY, CDR2 SMNVEV (reference sequence). The CDR3 coding sequence is TGTGCCAGCAGTTTATCGGGGCCGGCCCTAAGGAACACCATATATTTT. Protein product: CASSLSGPALRNTIYF.

Written as DNA, the CDR3 is TGTGCCAGCAGCTTAATGCAGGGTACTGAAGCTTTCTTT. Its protein product is CASSLMQGTEAFF. The chain employs TRBV7-3 and TRBJ1-1; a possible D gene is TRBD1 (5 bases). The CDR3 totals 13 residues. Germline loops: CDR1 SGHTA, CDR2 FQGTGA. Trimming took off 1 base at V and 5 bases at J, with 8 bases between the two ends.

The CDR3 region is CASSAGDPETQYF. The CDR3 DNA reads as TGTGCCAGCAGTGCGGGGGACCCGGAGACCCAGTACTTC. The rearrangement links TRBV2 to TRBJ2-5; a possible D gene is TRBD2 (6 bases). Germline V gene sequence: CDR1 SNHLY, CDR2 FYNNEI. CDR3 length: 13 amino acids. The V and J ends lost 4 bases and 5 bases respectively, with 11 bases between them.